These 30 T cell receptor beta chains share one sample of origin, sequenced in a study of cytotoxic CD8 clonotypes in ibrutinib-treated CLL. Here immunoSEQ multiplex PCR was the method, and the copy in TCRdb shows in-frame clones only, minus some. The table shows approximately 45,000 clones, with almost 70% occurring only once. The sequencing here drew on PBMCs, taken after 12 months of ibrutinib treatment. Source of these receptors: a human donor with chronic lymphocytic leukemia.

V and J are TRBV27 and TRBJ2-4; 9 bases match TRBD2. Germline CDR1 MNHEY, CDR2 SMNVEV (reference sequence). The junction had 6 bases not matched to a gene; V was cut back by 5 bases and J by 7 bases. This CDR3 is built from 14 residues. The CDR3 nucleotides are TGTGCCAGCAGTAAGGGGACTAGCTGGAACATTCAGTACTTC. Protein: CASSKGTSWNIQYF.

The rearrangement links TRBV6-5 to TRBJ1-1; 7 bases map to TRBD1. Germline V gene data show CDR1 as MNHEY and CDR2 as SVGAGI. This CDR3 contains 14 residues. Trimming removed 6 bases from V and 0 bases from J; junction bases left unmatched: 4. CDR3 DNA sequence: TGTGCCAGCAGGTCGGGACAGATGAACACTGAAGCTTTCTTT. Encoded protein: CASRSGQMNTEAFF.

The rearrangement joins TRBV28 to TRBJ1-1; 7 bases align to TRBD1. This CDR3 comprises 13 residues. Germline CDR1 is MDHEN and CDR2 is SYDVKM. With V trimmed by 7 bases and J by 2 bases, 4 bases remained unmatched. This CDR3 reads CASTRDRNTEAFF. In DNA form, the CDR3 reads TGTGCCAGCACCCGGGACAGAAACACTGAAGCTTTCTTT.

V usage is TRBV25-1 and J usage is TRBJ1-3; 7 bases line up with TRBD1. CDR3 length equals 16 residues. The germline V gene has CDR1 MGHDK and CDR2 SYGVNS. V trimming: 4 bases; J trimming: 0 bases; junction bases outside the gene matches: 6. The CDR3 is CASSGQGLYSGNTIYF. CDR3 coding DNA: TGTGCCAGCAGTGGACAGGGACTTTACTCTGGAAACACCATATATTTT.

This clone is a singleton in its sample. The V call is TRBV10-3, the J call TRBJ2-1; TRBD1 aligns across 9 bases. Germline V gives CDR1 ENHRY, CDR2 SYGVKD. The CDR3 consists of 15 residues. Unmatched junction bases numbered 5, after V lost 3 bases and J lost 5 bases. CDR3 amino acids: CAISDRGTGNNEQFF. The DNA for the CDR3 is TGTGCCATCAGTGATAGGGGGACAGGGAACAATGAGCAGTTCTTC.

The chain couples TRBV28 to TRBJ1-1; D remains unclear. This CDR3 has 16 residues. CDR1 and CDR2 from the germline V gene are MDHEN and SYDVKM. V lost 10 bases and J lost 0, with 21 bases in between. CDR3 loop: CATMELLGHMNTEAFF. CDR3 coding DNA: TGTGCCACCATGGAGCTTCTGGGCCACATGAACACTGAAGCTTTCTTT.

This chain links TRBV6-6 with TRBJ1-2; D is perhaps TRBD1 (5 bases). The CDR3 contains 14 residues. Trimming removed 6 bases at V and 2 bases at J, with 13 bases between. Germline CDR1 MNHNY, CDR2 SVGAGI (reference sequence). CDR3 in amino acids: CASSHGAGNYGYTF. CDR3 DNA: TGTGCCAGCAGCCACGGGGCGGGGAACTATGGCTACACCTTC.

The chain couples TRBV2 to TRBJ2-1; D unclear. V gave up 6 bases and J gave up 5 bases, with 5 bases separating them. This CDR3 spans 11 amino acids. Germline V lookup: CDR1 SNHLY, CDR2 FYNNEI. This CDR3 is CASRLNNEQFF. The CDR3 nucleotides read TGTGCCAGCAGGTTAAACAATGAGCAGTTCTTC.

V usage is TRBV4-2 and J usage is TRBJ2-7, with 8 bases identical to TRBD2. Germline CDR1 and CDR2: LGHNA and YNFKEQ. The CDR3 covers 16 residues. V lost 4 bases and J lost 1; bases outside the gene matches: 9. The CDR3 sequence is CASSPGGASGSYEQYF. The CDR3 region has the DNA TGTGCCAGCAGCCCCGGGGGGGCGTCAGGTTCCTACGAGCAGTACTTC.

This sequence joins TRBV10-3 and TRBJ2-5; tentative D call: TRBD2 (5 bases). CDR3 size: 13 residues. Germline values: CDR1 ENHRY, CDR2 SYGVKD. V dropped 2 bases and J dropped 1 base, with 5 bases sitting between them. The DNA of the CDR3 is TGTGCCATCAGTGAGGAGGGCCAAGAGACCCAGTACTTC. Translation gives CAISEEGQETQYF.

V and J are TRBV28 and TRBJ1-1; the D gene is possibly TRBD1 (5 bases). Trimming stripped 6 bases from V and 7 bases from J, with 18 bases between. The V gene's germline CDR1 is MDHEN and CDR2 SYDVKM. The CDR3 length is 14 residues. CDR3 region: CASRLATRANEAFF. CDR3 sequence (DNA): TGTGCCAGCAGACTGGCCACCAGGGCGAATGAAGCTTTCTTT.

This chain joins TRBV9 and TRBJ2-7, with 13 bases aligning to TRBD2. The CDR3 contains 15 residues. The ends lost 4 bases at V and 7 bases at J; junction bases unmatched: 8. The germline gives CDR1 SGDLS, CDR2 YYNGEE. CDR3 protein: CASSRLAGGMEEQYF. Here the CDR3 DNA reads TGTGCCAGCAGCCGACTAGCGGGAGGCATGGAAGAGCAGTACTTC.

This clone was observed a few times. This chain uses TRBV28 with TRBJ1-2; TRBD1 agrees at 8 bases. V lost 5 bases and J lost 4; bases outside the gene matches: 12. From germline, CDR1 is MDHEN and CDR2 SYDVKM. This CDR3 has 16 residues. In DNA form, the CDR3 reads TGTGCCAGCAGTACCCAAGGACAGGGCACTCCCTATGGCTACACCTTC. This encodes CASSTQGQGTPYGYTF.

The chain carries TRBV10-1 and TRBJ2-5; D perhaps matches TRBD2 (6 bases). Germline V gives CDR1 WNHNN, CDR2 SYGVQD (reference sequence). Trimming took 4 bases from V and 1 from J, leaving 7 bases between them. The CDR3 runs 13 residues. The DNA of the CDR3 is TGCGCCAGCAGTGCGGGGGTCCAAGAGACCCAGTACTTC. Translating gives CASSAGVQETQYF.

This clone was observed a handful of times. The DNA for the CDR3 is TGTGCCAGCTTACAAGGGGGCGACTATGGCTACACCTTC. Translation: CASLQGGDYGYTF. The J gene is TRBJ1-2, the V gene TRBV2; 7 nucleotides match TRBD1. CDR1 SNHLY and CDR2 FYNNEI come from the germline V gene. Germline trimming cut 8 bases from V and 3 bases from J; bases unmatched to any gene: 6. This CDR3 comprises 13 residues.

V usage is TRBV19 and J usage is TRBJ2-7; perhaps TRBD1 as D (6 bases). CDR1 is LNHDA, CDR2 SQIVND, per germline (reference sequence). The CDR3 covers 15 residues. The germline V and J ends were trimmed by 11 bases and 7 bases, with 27 bases remaining between them. CDR3 nucleotides: TGTGCCCAGGATAGGGGACACCCTCTCGAGGGGGAGCAGTACTTC. It translates to CAQDRGHPLEGEQYF.

V and J are TRBV7-2 and TRBJ2-1; unclear D gene. Germline assignment: CDR1 SGHTA and CDR2 FQGNSA. V lost 5 bases and J lost 6, with 8 bases in between. The CDR3 has 12 amino acids. This CDR3 reads CASSGWTNEQFF. The CDR3 DNA follows: TGTGCCAGCAGCGGGTGGACCAATGAGCAGTTCTTC.

The chain employs TRBV19 and TRBJ1-5; D perhaps matches TRBD1 (6 bases). CDR3 size: 14 residues. Deletions cut 3 bases from V and 6 bases from J, with 12 bases between. Germline V CDR1 and CDR2: LNHDA, SQIVND (reference sequence). CDR3 nucleotide sequence: TGTGCCAGTAGTATTTGGGGGCAGGGTCAGCCCCAGCATTTT. Amino acids: CASSIWGQGQPQHF.

This chain links TRBV4-2 with TRBJ2-5; 15 positions agree with TRBD2. This CDR3 contains 17 residues. Unmatched junction bases numbered 3, after V lost 4 bases and J lost 0 bases. CDR1 is LGHNA, CDR2 YNFKEQ, per germline. In nucleotides, the CDR3 is TGTGCCAGCAGCCCAGGGACTAGCGGGAGGAACCAAGAGACCCAGTACTTC. Residues: CASSPGTSGRNQETQYF.

This clone turned up a few times. The rearrangement links TRBV9 to TRBJ1-5; D perhaps matches TRBD1 (5 bases). The germline V gene has CDR1 SGDLS and CDR2 YYNGEE. The CDR3 runs to 13 residues. Between the trimmed V and J ends, which lost 3 bases and 5 bases, there was a span of 9 bases. DNA for the CDR3: TGTGCCAGCAGCGAGACAGACTATCAGCCCCAGCATTTT. It specifies CASSETDYQPQHF.

This chain uses TRBV7-2 with TRBJ2-7; D not certain. This CDR3 is built from 17 residues. V was trimmed by 5 bases and J by 0 bases, leaving 20 bases between them. In germline, CDR1 is SGHTA, CDR2 FQGNSA. In DNA form, the CDR3 reads TGTGCCAGCAGCCTGATCATCGGGTCAAGTAGCTCCTACGAGCAGTACTTC. Translating gives CASSLIIGSSSSYEQYF.

In this sample, this clone turned up a few times. J is TRBJ2-1 and V is TRBV19; D ambiguous. Trimming cost V 7 bases and J 0 bases, with 10 bases left between them. This CDR3 contains 14 residues. From germline, CDR1 is LNHDA and CDR2 SQIVND (reference sequence). The CDR3 is CASNRPSSYNEQFF. The CDR3 bases are TGTGCCAGTAATCGACCCAGCTCCTACAATGAGCAGTTCTTC.

The chain has TRBV5-1 and TRBJ2-5; D is perhaps TRBD1 or TRBD2 (5 bases each). CDR1 is SGHRS and CDR2 is YFSETQ in the germline V gene. This CDR3 has 13 amino acids. Trimming left V 5 bases short and J 1 base short, with 9 bases between. CDR3 in DNA: TGCGCCAGCAGGAGGGGACCCCAAGAGACCCAGTACTTC. Amino acids: CASRRGPQETQYF.

V is TRBV18 and J is TRBJ1-3, with a tentative D call TRBD1 (6 bases). Per germline, CDR1 KGHSH and CDR2 LQKENI. Trimming shortened V by 2 bases and J by 0 bases, and 8 bases separated the two germline ends. The length of the CDR3 is 15 residues. The CDR3 is CASSPTGNSGNTIYF. Here the CDR3 DNA reads TGTGCCAGCTCACCAACAGGGAACTCTGGAAACACCATATATTTT. The variable domain in full, with the rest retrieved from reference TRBV18 and TRBJ1-3, is NAGVMQNPRHLVRRRGQEARLRCSPMKGHSHVYWYRQLPEEGLKFMVYLQKENIIDESGMPKERFSAEFPKEGPSILRIQQVVRGDSAAYFCASSPTGNSGNTIYFGEGSWLTVV.

This clone was counted a few times. The rearrangement uses TRBV27 and TRBJ1-2; 7 bases line up with TRBD1. V shed 3 bases, J shed 8 bases, and the junction held 6 bases outside the gene matches. The CDR3 is made up of 13 amino acids. Looked up from germline, CDR1 is MNHEY and CDR2 is SMNVEV (reference sequence). The DNA of the CDR3 is TGTGCCAGCAGTTTTACTCCACAGGGGGGCTACACCTTC. It yields the protein CASSFTPQGGYTF.

This clone has a single count. The rearrangement uses TRBV27 and TRBJ2-1; 12 positions agree with TRBD2. The V gene end was trimmed by 5 bases and the J gene end by 0 bases; junction bases not matched to a gene: 8. Germline CDR1 is MNHEY and CDR2 is SMNVEV (reference sequence). The CDR3 is 18 amino acids. The CDR3: CASSPGLAGSSSYNEQFF. CDR3 bases: TGTGCCAGCAGTCCCGGACTAGCGGGGTCGAGCTCCTACAATGAGCAGTTCTTC.

The rearrangement links TRBV4-3 to TRBJ2-5; 7 positions match TRBD2. V trimming: 0 bases; J trimming: 5 bases; junction bases outside the gene matches: 12. This CDR3 has 17 residues. CDR1 is LGHNA and CDR2 is YSLEER in the germline V gene. Here the CDR3 reads CASSQETPGTTLETQYF. The CDR3, as DNA: TGCGCCAGCAGCCAAGAAACGCCCGGGACTACCCTTGAGACCCAGTACTTC.

The chain links TRBV7-9 to TRBJ2-7; D is perhaps TRBD1 (5 bases). CDR1 is SEHNR, CDR2 FQNEAQ, per germline (reference sequence). The CDR3 loop spans 15 amino acids. The germline V and J ends were trimmed by 7 bases and 1 base, with 17 bases remaining between them. CDR3 coding DNA: TGTGCCAGCACACACTCGCAGGACAAGTCCTACGAGCAGTACTTC. This encodes CASTHSQDKSYEQYF.

The chain uses TRBV10-1 and TRBJ2-5, with D maybe TRBD1 (5 bases). This CDR3 has 14 residues. Germline lookup yields CDR1 WNHNN and CDR2 SYGVQD (reference sequence). V was shortened by 6 bases and J by 5 bases, with 16 bases between the two germline ends. The CDR3 loop reads CASRHPSGKETQYF. CDR3 bases: TGCGCCAGCAGACACCCCTCAGGGAAGGAGACCCAGTACTTC.

By proportion, this clone is medium-sized (0.01 to 0.1%). The chain uses TRBV28 and TRBJ2-1; D is possibly TRBD1 or TRBD2 (5 bases each). In germline, CDR1 is MDHEN, CDR2 SYDVKM. V lost 6 bases and J lost 10, with 19 bases in between. The CDR3 consists of 14 residues. For the CDR3, the DNA is TGTGCCAGCAGGGTAATAGGGACCGGACGGGAGCAGTTCTTC. This translates into CASRVIGTGREQFF.